The 13 T cell receptor beta chains presented below share a single source sample, sequenced in a study of shared clonotypes between healthy human individuals. Libraries were prepared by immunoSEQ multiplex PCR; TCRdb keeps only in-frame clonotypes and omits some of them. The sample has about 2.1 million clones; around 93% are singletons. Naive-designated CD8 cells lacked CD45RO, were positively enriched for CCR7, and omitted terminally differentiated effector memory CD45RA+ cells. The sequencing sample was made of naive CD8+ T cells from PBMCs. Every receptor here comes from a man aged 18-30 years in good health. Some clones in this sample may be carry-over from other donors' samples.

The V and J genes are TRBV9 and TRBJ1-2; D is unclear. Germline V gene data show CDR1 as SGDLS and CDR2 as YYNGEE. CDR3 length: 16 residues. The V end lost 2 bases, the J end lost 6 bases, and 20 bases lay between the germline ends. The DNA of the CDR3 is TGTGCCAGCAGCGTTACCTCGCGAGAGAACAACCATGGCTACACCTTC. This encodes CASSVTSRENNHGYTF. Full variable domain (outside the CDR3, taken from reference TRBV9 and TRBJ1-2): DSGVTQTPKHLITATGQRVTLRCSPRSGDLSVYWYQQSLDQGLQFLIQYYNGEERAKGNILERFSAQQFPDLHSELNLSSLELGDSALYFCASSVTSRENNHGYTFGSGTRLTVV.

V and J are TRBV7-9 and TRBJ2-5; D may correspond to TRBD1 or TRBD2 (6 bases each). The CDR3 consists of 18 residues. Germline-derived CDR1 and CDR2 are SEHNR and FQNEAQ (reference sequence). The V and J ends lost 3 bases and 4 bases respectively, with 24 bases between them. The CDR3 nucleotides read TGTGCCAGCAGCTTGTGGGGCAAAGGGGGGAGAGTAGGAGAGACCCAGTACTTC. This translates into CASSLWGKGGRVGETQYF.

This rearrangement joins TRBV5-8 to TRBJ2-5; 8 positions match TRBD2. Trimming removed 0 bases from V and 2 bases from J; junction bases left unmatched: 15. Germline CDR1 is SGHTS and CDR2 is YDEGEE. The CDR3 is 19 amino acids. The CDR3 DNA reads as TGTGCCAGCAGCTTGGGCCCTCATACTAGCGGCCTCCTACAAGAGACCCAGTACTTC. Amino acids: CASSLGPHTSGLLQETQYF. Together with reference TRBV5-8 and TRBJ2-5, the CDR3 gives the full variable domain: EAGVTQSPTHLIKTRGQQATLRCSPISGHTSVYWYQQALGLGLQFLLWYDEGEERNRGNFPPRFSGRQFPNYSSELNVNALELEDSALYLCASSLGPHTSGLLQETQYFGPGTRLLVL.

The J gene is TRBJ2-2, the V gene TRBV9; possibly TRBD2 for D (6 bases). The CDR3 loop spans 17 amino acids. Germline V gene data show CDR1 as SGDLS and CDR2 as YYNGEE. V lost 0 bases and J 1 base, leaving 13 bases between the germline ends. In nucleotides, the CDR3 is TGTGCCAGCAGCGTAGGGCTAGGAGGGCTGAACACCGGGGAGCTGTTTTTT. Translation gives CASSVGLGGLNTGELFF.

This clone appeared a single time. This sequence joins TRBV2 and TRBJ2-7; 8 nucleotides agree with TRBD1. Germline loops: CDR1 SNHLY, CDR2 FYNNEI. This CDR3 is 15 amino acids long. V lost 7 bases, J lost 5 bases, and 13 bases stayed unmatched. For the CDR3, the DNA is TGTGCCAGCACCCCCTTTGCAGGGGGCAGAAACGAGCAGTACTTC. This gives the protein CASTPFAGGRNEQYF.

The V and J genes are TRBV7-9 and TRBJ2-5, with D unresolved. CDR3 length: 16 residues. The germline V and J ends were trimmed by 4 bases and 5 bases, with 20 bases remaining between them. Germline V CDR1 and CDR2: SEHNR, FQNEAQ (reference sequence). CDR3 sequence reads: CASSSQKKGVEETQYF. CDR3 bases: TGTGCCAGCAGCTCCCAAAAGAAGGGCGTCGAGGAGACCCAGTACTTC.

The V call is TRBV6-5, the J call TRBJ1-5; perhaps TRBD1 as D (5 bases). The germline V gene encodes CDR1 MNHEY and CDR2 SVGAGI. Trimming removed 4 bases at V and 2 bases at J, with 12 bases between. The CDR3 is 15 residues long. CDR3 sequence (DNA): TGTGCCAGCAGTTTTTCCCGGGGGGGCAATCAGCCCCAGCATTTT. It yields the protein CASSFSRGGNQPQHF.

The genes are TRBV7-9 and TRBJ1-5; no firm D call. The CDR3 has 14 residues. CDR1 is SEHNR, CDR2 FQNEAQ, per germline (reference sequence). Trimming stripped 0 bases from V and 5 bases from J, with 8 bases between. The CDR3 is CASSLAPEDQPQHF. CDR3 bases: TGTGCCAGCAGCTTAGCACCGGAAGATCAGCCCCAGCATTTT.

The chain is built from TRBV27 and TRBJ2-7; TRBD1 or TRBD2 may be the D gene (5 bases each). This CDR3 comprises 14 residues. Per germline, CDR1 MNHEY and CDR2 SMNVEV (reference sequence). Trimming removed 4 bases at V and 0 bases at J, with 10 bases between. CDR3 sequence (DNA): TGTGCCAGCAGTTCCTACGGGGCCTCCTACGAGCAGTACTTC. Protein product: CASSSYGASYEQYF.

In regard to this clone: This sample also contains other DNA sequences that code for the same CDR3. This chain uses TRBV6-5 with TRBJ2-7; no firm D call. The V end was cut by 2 bases, the J end by 5 bases, with 7 bases between. CDR3 length equals 12 residues. Germline CDR1 reads MNHEY; CDR2 reads SVGAGI. CDR3 DNA sequence: TGTGCCAGCAGTTACAGTGGGGACGAGCAGTACTTC. Protein sequence: CASSYSGDEQYF.

The chain joins TRBV30 to TRBJ2-2; D unresolved. Germline CDR1 GTSNPN, CDR2 SVGIG (reference sequence). The CDR3 contains 14 residues. Trimming removed 0 bases at V and 2 bases at J, with 7 bases between. DNA for the CDR3: TGTGCCTGGAGTGTAGGGCTAAACACCGGGGAGCTGTTTTTT. It translates to CAWSVGLNTGELFF.

V gene TRBV11-2 combines with J gene TRBJ1-1, with D perhaps TRBD1 (5 bases). CDR3 size: 14 residues. Per the germline V gene, CDR1 is SGHAT and CDR2 is FQNNGV. The V end was cut by 5 bases, the J end by 0 bases, with 10 bases between. The CDR3 sequence: CASSLDSLNTEAFF. The DNA for the CDR3 is TGTGCCAGCAGCCTTGACAGCCTGAACACTGAAGCTTTCTTT.

The chain couples TRBV15 to TRBJ2-1, with 8 bases fitting TRBD2. With V trimmed by 0 bases and J by 5 bases, 9 bases remained unmatched. Per germline, CDR1 LNHNV and CDR2 YYDKDF (reference sequence). CDR3 length: 17 residues. The CDR3 coding sequence is TGTGCCACCAGCAGAGATAGGAGCGGGAGTCGAGACAATGAGCAGTTCTTC. Translating gives CATSRDRSGSRDNEQFF.